This is a list of T cell receptor beta chains from one sample in a study of T cell responses to AZD1222 COVID-19 vaccine. Clones were sequenced by immunoSEQ multiplex PCR, and TCRdb holds only the in-frame ones, with some missing. The table records about 130,000 clones, roughly 89% of them present only once. The source material was peripheral blood, sampled on day 0 of AZD1222 vaccination. These TCRs come from an adult in good health. CDR3s include the opening cysteine and the closing phenylalanine or tryptophan. The order of the fields is J gene, clone size, D gene, V gene, CDR3 DNA, CDR3 protein. D genes are given only for firm matches. Expanded clones get a size class; other rows say once, few or many, or leave the size out.

TRBJ1-1	few	NA	TRBV5-6	TGTGCCAGCAGCCAGGGATTGAACACTGAAGCTTTCTTT	CASSQGLNTEAFF
TRBJ2-5	once	NA	TRBV5-1	TGCGCCAGGATTTCCCCGGGACAATTTCGAGAGACCCAGTACTTC	CARISPGQFRETQYF
TRBJ2-3	NA	NA	TRBV28	TGTGCCAGCCGGGGGCCGGGGCCCCGAGGGACAGATACGCAGTATTTT	CASRGPGPRGTDTQYF
TRBJ1-3	once	NA	TRBV5-4	TGTGCCAGCACGGCAGGAAACACCATATATTTT	CASTAGNTIYF
TRBJ2-7	few	NA	TRBV6-1	TGTGCCAGCAGTGACAGGGTTGCCAGGAACGAGCAGTACTTC	CASSDRVARNEQYF
TRBJ1-1	NA	NA	TRBV3-1/TRBV3-2	TGTGCCAGCAGGAGTGGGGGTTGGAAGGGCACTGAAGCTTTCTTT	CASRSGGWKGTEAFF
TRBJ2-1	NA	NA	TRBV15	TGTGCCACCAGCAGAGACGGGGCCATCTCCTACAATGAGCAGTTCTTC	CATSRDGAISYNEQFF
TRBJ1-1	NA	NA	TRBV3-1/TRBV3-2	TGTGCCAGCAGCCAGGCAGGGTACACTGAAGCTTTCTTT	CASSQAGYTEAFF
TRBJ1-4	NA	NA	TRBV5-1	TGCGCCAGCAGCTGGGATCCGGGGAATAATGAAAAACTGTTTTTT	CASSWDPGNNEKLFF
TRBJ1-3	NA	TRBD1	TRBV18	TGTGCCAGCTCACCACAGGCAGGGGGCTCTGGAAACACCATATATTTT	CASSPQAGGSGNTIYF
TRBJ1-2	NA	TRBD1	TRBV11-1	TGTGCCAGCAGCCCCCGACAGGGAGGCTACACCTTC	CASSPRQGGYTF
TRBJ2-1	few	NA	TRBV5-4	TGTGCCAGCAGCCTAGGACGGGAGAACTACAATGAGCAGTTCTTC	CASSLGRENYNEQFF
TRBJ2-1	NA	NA	TRBV3-1/TRBV3-2	TGTGCCAGCAGCCCTCAGGGGCTAGCGACCGGTGAGCAGTTCTTC	CASSPQGLATGEQFF
TRBJ2-1	NA	NA	TRBV5-4	TGTGCCAGCAGCTTGGCCTCCGAGCAGTTCTTC	CASSLASEQFF
TRBJ2-5	once	NA	TRBV7-2	TGTGCCAGCAGCTTAAATGGGGCCAGGGAGACCCAGTACTTC	CASSLNGARETQYF
TRBJ1-1	NA	NA	TRBV2	TGTGCCAGCAGTGTTGGGGGGCAGGGCCTTGAAGCTTTCTTT	CASSVGGQGLEAFF
TRBJ1-6	NA	NA	TRBV18	TGTGCCAGCTCACCACCGAATTCACCCCTCCACTTT	CASSPPNSPLHF
TRBJ2-5	NA	NA	TRBV3-1/TRBV3-2	TGTGCCAGCAGCTACCGAGGCAGGGTACAAGAGACCCAGTACTTC	CASSYRGRVQETQYF
TRBJ1-2	NA	NA	TRBV5-6	TGTGCCAGCAGCTTGCTAAGCAGTGACTATGGCTACACCTTC	CASSLLSSDYGYTF
TRBJ2-6	NA	NA	TRBV5-1	TGCGCCAGCAGCTCTGACACGTACTCTGGGGCCAACGTCCTGACTTTC	CASSSDTYSGANVLTF
TRBJ2-1	NA	NA	TRBV5-1	TGCGCCAGCAGTTTGGACAATGAGCAGTTCTTC	CASSLDNEQFF
TRBJ1-1	NA	TRBD1	TRBV5-6	TGTGCCAGCAGCGATCGGACAGGCCCGACTTTCTTT	CASSDRTGPTFF
TRBJ2-5	NA	NA	TRBV6-5	TGTGCCAGCTCAGGTCCCTGGAAGGAAGAGACCCAGTACTTC	CASSGPWKEETQYF
TRBJ1-5	NA	NA	TRBV2	TGTGCCAGCAGTGAAGCGCTTCGGGCCCAGCATTTT	CASSEALRAQHF
TRBJ1-1	NA	NA	TRBV18	TGTGCCAGCTCACCACCTGGACAGATGAACACTGAAGCTTTCTTT	CASSPPGQMNTEAFF
TRBJ1-1	NA	NA	TRBV5-1	TGCGCCAGCAGCTTGGAGGGTCCGAGCAGCACTGAAGCTTTCTTT	CASSLEGPSSTEAFF
TRBJ1-4	NA	NA	TRBV30	TGTGCCTGGAGTGTACACTGGAATGAAAAACTGTTTTTT	CAWSVHWNEKLFF
TRBJ1-2	NA	NA	TRBV18	TGTGCCAGCTCACCTAGCCAGGCAGGGGGCTACACCTTC	CASSPSQAGGYTF
TRBJ1-1	NA	NA	TRBV19	TGTGCCAGTAGTATTAGCGTCATGAACACTGAAGCTTTCTTT	CASSISVMNTEAFF
TRBJ2-2	NA	NA	TRBV6-2/TRBV6-3	TGTGCCAGCAGTTACTATCGAACCGGGGAGCTGTTTTTT	CASSYYRTGELFF
TRBJ2-1	NA	TRBD1	TRBV27	TGTGCCAGCAGTCCGGGACAGGCCTACAATGAGCAGTTCTTC	CASSPGQAYNEQFF
TRBJ1-5	few	NA	TRBV27	TGTGCCAGCAGTTTAAAACCCCAGGGAAATCAGCCCCAGCATTTT	CASSLKPQGNQPQHF
TRBJ1-4	NA	TRBD1	TRBV6-1	TGTGCCAGCAGTGAACGGAGGGGGCAGGGTGAAAAACTGTTTTTT	CASSERRGQGEKLFF
TRBJ2-2	NA	TRBD1	TRBV7-6	TGTGCCAGCAGCTTAGCGGGACAGCCGAACACCGGGGAGCTGTTTTTT	CASSLAGQPNTGELFF
TRBJ1-4	NA	NA	TRBV2	TGTGCCAGCACGCCCGCGCCGGGGGGAAGGGTGTTTTTT	CASTPAPGGRVFF
TRBJ2-3	NA	NA	TRBV7-9	TGTGCCAGCAGCTTTCAGGATACGCAGTATTTT	CASSFQDTQYF
TRBJ1-2	NA	NA	TRBV5-1	TGCGCCAGCAGCTTGGTGGGGGAGGCTAACTATGGCTACACCTTC	CASSLVGEANYGYTF
TRBJ1-3	once	NA	TRBV2	TGTGCCAGCAGTGAAAGGACAGCCGGAAACACCATATATTTT	CASSERTAGNTIYF
TRBJ2-1	NA	NA	TRBV27	TGTGCCAGCAGTAGACGGGGGGCCCCCTCCAATGAGCAGTTCTTC	CASSRRGAPSNEQFF
TRBJ1-3	NA	NA	TRBV6-5	TGTGCCAGCACAACAGGGACCTCTGGAAACACCATATATTTT	CASTTGTSGNTIYF
TRBJ1-5	NA	TRBD1	TRBV19	TGTGCCAGTAGTTACCTAGGACAGGGAGGAAGCAATCAGCCCCAGCATTTT	CASSYLGQGGSNQPQHF
TRBJ2-5	NA	NA	TRBV21-1	TGTGCCAGCAGCTCCCGGGGTCTAGCGGGCGGGGAGACCCAGTACTTC	CASSSRGLAGGETQYF
TRBJ2-7	NA	NA	TRBV6-5	TGTGCCAGCAGTAGGGGACTGACCTACGAGCAGTACTTC	CASSRGLTYEQYF
TRBJ2-5	NA	NA	TRBV18	TGTGCCAGCTCTGCCTCGACCCAAGAGACCCAGTACTTC	CASSASTQETQYF
TRBJ1-3	NA	NA	TRBV28	TGTGCCAGCAGGGCCCCGGTCTCTGGAAACACCATATATTTT	CASRAPVSGNTIYF